These 8 T cell receptor beta chains originate from one sample sequenced in a study of patients and donors after allogeneic stem cell transplantation. TCRdb ran MiXCR on the RT-PCR reads and lists one entry per CDR3 protein. The data contain some 150,000 distinct CDR3 sequences, roughly 35% of them singletons. The sequenced sample consisted of blood, either unsorted or a sorted T cell fraction (not recorded which). These receptors came from a human donor who was either an allogeneic HSCT recipient or a stem cell or donor lymphocyte infusion donor (not recorded which). It is not recorded whose cells these are; they may come from a transplant donor.

The rearrangement uses TRBV7-6 and TRBJ2-3; D gene uncertain. The length of the CDR3 is 12 residues. With 5 bases removed from V and 4 bases from J, the gap between germline ends came to 7 bases. Per germline, CDR1 SGHVS and CDR2 FNYEAQ. The CDR3 loop is CASSRFSDTQYF. The CDR3 nucleotides read TGTGCCAGCAGCCGTTTCTCAGATACGCAGTATTTT. Variable domain in full (rest from reference TRBV7-6 and TRBJ2-3): GAGVSQSPRYKVTKRGQDVALRCDPISGHVSLYWYRQALGQGPEFLTYFNYEAQQDKSGLPNDRFSAERPEGSISTLTIQRTEQRDSAMYRCASSRFSDTQYFGPGTRLTVL.

This clonotype was recorded a few times. The gene calls are TRBV25-1 and TRBJ1-2, with D perhaps matching TRBD1 (6 bases). V was shortened by 1 base and J by 7 bases, with 19 bases between the two germline ends. CDR1 MGHDK and CDR2 SYGVNS come from the germline V gene. This CDR3 spans 16 amino acids. The CDR3 region is CASSEWGTPLFGGYTF. In nucleotides, the CDR3 is TGTGCCAGCAGTGAATGGGGGACACCTTTATTCGGTGGCTACACCTTC.

This rearrangement joins TRBV12-3 or TRBV12-4 to TRBJ2-7; 8 nucleotides line up with TRBD1. V trimming: 3 bases; J trimming: 7 bases; junction bases outside the gene matches: 14. This CDR3 region has 16 residues. CDR3 sequence (DNA): TGTGCCAGCAGTTTTCTACGGTGGACAGGGACAAGGGAGCAGTACGTC. It codes for CASSFLRWTGTREQYV.

The V and J genes are TRBV9 and TRBJ2-1; D remains unclear. Trimming pared 0 bases from V and 5 bases from J, leaving 0 bases between. Germline V gene lookup returns CDR1 SGDLS and CDR2 YYNGEE. The CDR3 is 11 residues long. The CDR3 protein is CASSVDNEQFF. CDR3 nucleotides: TGTGCCAGCAGCGTAGACAATGAGCAGTTCTTC. Complete variable domain (other parts from reference TRBV9 and TRBJ2-1): DSGVTQTPKHLITATGQRVTLRCSPRSGDLSVYWYQQSLDQGLQFLIQYYNGEERAKGNILERFSAQQFPDLHSELNLSSLELGDSALYFCASSVDNEQFFGPGTRLTVL.

This clonotype was found many times. The chain recombines TRBV5-1 with TRBJ1-6; D is uncertain. CDR1 and CDR2 from the germline V gene are SGHRS and YFSETQ. This CDR3 has 14 residues. V was cut by 3 bases and J by 0 bases, with 4 bases left in between. The CDR3 DNA is TGCGCCAGCAGCTCGAGCTCCTATAATTCACCCCTCCACTTT. Its translation is CASSSSSYNSPLHF.

The rearrangement joins TRBV7-9 to TRBJ1-3; no definite D call. The CDR3 length is 17 residues. Trimming removed 3 bases at V and 0 bases at J, with 15 bases between. Germline CDR1 SEHNR, CDR2 FQNEAQ (reference sequence). Here the CDR3 reads CASSLENPRSSGNTIYF. CDR3 in DNA: TGTGCCAGCAGCTTGGAGAACCCCCGGAGCTCTGGAAACACCATATATTTT.

The chain joins TRBV24-1 to TRBJ2-3, with D uncertain. This CDR3 is 16 amino acids long. Germline CDR1 reads KGHDR; CDR2 reads SFDVKD. V was pared by 1 base and J by 2 bases, with 12 bases between. CDR3: CATSDLVSATTDTQYF. The CDR3 region has the DNA TGTGCCACCAGTGATTTAGTGTCGGCAACCACAGATACGCAGTATTTT.

The rearrangement uses TRBV12-3 or TRBV12-4 and TRBJ2-3; D is ambiguous. The CDR3 runs to 14 residues. V was clipped by 3 bases and J by 1 base, with 8 bases between them. The DNA for the CDR3 is TGTGCCAGCAGTTTCCTCCGGGGCACAGATACGCAGTATTTT. Its protein product is CASSFLRGTDTQYF.